This TCR beta chain was captured in a study of T cell repertoires in cytomegalovirus infection. At the level of the study: Researchers turned to recently identified HLA-C-restricted CMV epitopes as well as well-studied HLA-B-restricted ones. Carrying CMV and the relevant HLA type showed in public TCR beta signatures.

Points from the study as a whole: Summed frequency of public TCR beta families distinguished CMV carriers with the relevant HLA. Within the response measured ex vivo, HLA-C-restricted CMV-specific TCR beta clonotypes were dominant.

CDR1 MGHRA and CDR2 YSYEKL come from the germline V gene. Between the trimmed V and J ends, which lost 0 bases and 8 bases, there was a span of 11 bases. The CDR3 sequence is 14 residues long. TCRdb re-derived calls from the reads in MiXCR, one entry per CDR3 protein. The table has around 430,000 distinct CDR3 sequences, more than 40% seen once. A note on this clonotype: Antigen unknown.

The gene calls are TRBV4-1 and TRBJ2-1, with a possible D match to TRBD1 (6 bases). The TCR was taken from a human donor in good health (CMV status not recorded). Some clones in this sample may be carry-over from other donors' samples. This specimen was cultured PBMCs, taken from culture after CMV antigen stimulation. CDR3 DNA sequence: TGCGCCAGCAGCCAAGATAGAAAGGGGGATGAGCAGTTCTTC. It encodes CASSQDRKGDEQFF.